The 2 T cell receptor beta chains reported below all come from one sample, sequenced in a study of metastatic and nonmetastatic thyroid tumors. TCRdb re-called clones via MiXCR from the PCR reads. This table holds 42,000 or so clones, approximately 17% found once. Each patient went into thyroid surgery without having received any treatment. Sequencing input: tumor tissue. All receptors derive from a female donor with papillary thyroid cancer or a benign thyroid nodule (not recorded which). Some clones in this sample may be carry-over from other donors' samples.

Comments on this clone: Germline is not matched at one junction end, which may reflect a read error. CDR3 amino acids: CASSYSSGAADSGSNVLTF. The CDR3 DNA follows: TGTGCCAGCAGTTACTCGTCAGGGGCCGCAGACTCTGGGTCCAACGTCCTGACTTTC. The V and J genes are TRBV6-2 or TRBV6-3 and TRBJ2-6, with a possible D match to TRBD1 (6 bases). Looked up from germline, CDR1 is MNHEY and CDR2 is SVGEGT. This CDR3 has 19 amino acids.

This clone was counted at least ten times. The chain has TRBV20-1 and TRBJ2-1; D perhaps matches TRBD2 (5 bases). The CDR3 has 13 amino acids. The V gene's germline CDR1 is DFQATT and CDR2 SNEGSKA (reference sequence). V was trimmed by 0 bases and J by 3 bases, leaving 6 bases between them. The CDR3 DNA follows: TGCAGTGCTAGAGATGGACTCTACAATGAGCAGTTCTTC. Protein product: CSARDGLYNEQFF.